This T cell receptor (beta chain) was identified during a study of cytomegalovirus exposure and HLA in healthy donors. The V segment lost 3 bases and the J segment 3 bases; nucleotides outside the gene matches: 6. From germline, CDR1 is MNHEY and CDR2 SVGAGI. The CDR3 length is 15 residues. This table comes from immunoSEQ multiplex PCR, and its TCRdb copy is limited to in-frame clones, with some not included. The profile shows 250,000 to 350,000 clones, approximately 90% of them singletons. General observations from the study: Reportedly, diagnosis of cytomegalovirus status by the classifier showed high specificity and sensitivity. Researchers catalogued approximately 160 TCR beta chains as cytomegalovirus-associated.

Of note for this clone: The antigen remains unidentified.

The TCR originated in a woman in her late teens or twenties in good health and CMV-seronegative. The specimen was PBMCs. The chain has TRBV6-5 and TRBJ2-3; TRBD2 matches 7 bases. CDR3 DNA sequence: TGTGCCAGCAGTTATAACGGCGGGAGTACAGATACGCAGTATTTT. Amino acids: CASSYNGGSTDTQYF.